This T cell receptor beta chain was found in a study of beta chain features in type 1 diabetes. General study results and limits: Researchers report that Type 1 diabetes patients had moderately but significantly shorter TCRB CDR3s across all four CD4+ subsets.

It was via CD45RO/CCR7/CD25/CD127/CD95/CD27 that CD4+ naive, central memory, regulatory and stem cell-like memory cells were sorted. About this clone itself: The antigen remains unidentified.

V gave up 4 bases and J gave up 3 bases; unmatched junction bases: 9. Per germline, CDR1 SGHDT and CDR2 YYEEEE. CDR3 size: 16 residues. All of the isolated RNA was reverse transcribed, so expressed TCRB transcripts were sequenced. Here immunoSEQ multiplex PCR was the method, and the copy in TCRdb shows in-frame clones only, minus some. The sample consists of tens of thousands of clones, roughly 69% of them appearing once. The sample consisted of Tregs from blood. This receptor was obtained from a man in his late teens or twenties with type 1 diabetes. The chain uses TRBV5-6 and TRBJ2-1; 8 bases line up with TRBD2. The CDR3 sequence: CASSLSGTRGYNEQFF. DNA for the CDR3: TGTGCCAGCAGCCTATCCGGGACTAGGGGCTACAATGAGCAGTTCTTC.